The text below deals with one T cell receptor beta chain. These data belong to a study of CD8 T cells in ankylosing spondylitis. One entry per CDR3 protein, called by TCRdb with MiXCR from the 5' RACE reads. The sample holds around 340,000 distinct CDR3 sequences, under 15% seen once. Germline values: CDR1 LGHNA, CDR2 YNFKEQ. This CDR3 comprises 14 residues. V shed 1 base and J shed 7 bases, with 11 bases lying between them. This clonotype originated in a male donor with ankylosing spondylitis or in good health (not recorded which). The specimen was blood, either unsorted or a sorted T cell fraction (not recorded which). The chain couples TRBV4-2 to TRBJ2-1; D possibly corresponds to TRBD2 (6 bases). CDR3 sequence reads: CASSQALARNEQFF. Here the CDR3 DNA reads TGTGCCAGCAGCCAAGCGCTAGCGCGGAATGAGCAGTTCTTC.